Listed here is a single TCR beta chain. These data originate in a study of technical replicates of blood from several donors. The length of the CDR3 is 15 residues. With V trimmed by 4 bases and J by 1 base, 5 bases remained unmatched. Germline V gene data show CDR1 as MNHEY and CDR2 as SMNVEV (reference sequence). Method: immunoSEQ multiplex PCR; TCRdb's copy keeps in-frame clones and lacks some. The table records about 93,000 clones, 95% of them present only once. The chain recombines TRBV27 with TRBJ1-1; 8 bases map to TRBD1. The clonotype comes from a human donor in good health. The sequencing input was T cells isolated from PBMCs. The CDR3 DNA is TGTGCCAGCAGTTCCCAGGGGGCTGGGAACACTGAAGCTTTCTTT. It is translated as CASSSQGAGNTEAFF.